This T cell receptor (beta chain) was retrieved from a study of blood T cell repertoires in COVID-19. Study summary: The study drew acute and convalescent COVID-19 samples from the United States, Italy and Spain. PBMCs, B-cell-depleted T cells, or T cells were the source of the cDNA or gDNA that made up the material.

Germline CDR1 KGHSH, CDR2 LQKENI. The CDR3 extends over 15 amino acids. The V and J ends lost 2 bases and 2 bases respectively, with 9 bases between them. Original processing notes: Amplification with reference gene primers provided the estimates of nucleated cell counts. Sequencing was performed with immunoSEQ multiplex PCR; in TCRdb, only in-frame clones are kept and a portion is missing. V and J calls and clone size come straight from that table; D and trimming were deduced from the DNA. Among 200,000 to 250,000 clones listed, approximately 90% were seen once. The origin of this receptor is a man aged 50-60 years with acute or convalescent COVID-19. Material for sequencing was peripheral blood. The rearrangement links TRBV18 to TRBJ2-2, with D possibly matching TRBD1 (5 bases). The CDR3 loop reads CASSPAGLNTGELFF. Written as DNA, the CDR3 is TGTGCCAGCTCACCAGCAGGGCTAAACACCGGGGAGCTGTTTTTT.